One and the same sample provided the 14 T cell receptor beta chains below, sequenced in a study of T cells after yellow fever vaccination. TCRdb ran MiXCR on the 5' RACE reads and lists one entry per CDR3 protein. Of 450,000 to 650,000 distinct CDR3 sequences listed, 21% are singletons. This sample comprised PBMCs, obtained approximately 22 days after the first yellow fever vaccination. These receptor sequences come from a man aged 18 to 29 who received the YFV17D yellow fever vaccine.

V usage is TRBV5-6 and J usage is TRBJ2-5, with TRBD1 as a possible D gene (5 bases). V shed 2 bases and J shed 1 base, with 9 bases lying between them. Germline CDR1 reads SGHDT; CDR2 reads YYEEEE. The length of the CDR3 is 14 residues. CDR3 region: CASSFWGPQETQYF. CDR3 nucleotide sequence: TGTGCCAGCAGCTTTTGGGGCCCCCAAGAGACCCAGTACTTC.

The chain links TRBV10-3 to TRBJ2-3; 9 positions match TRBD2. The germline gives CDR1 ENHRY, CDR2 SYGVKD. Trimming cost V 10 bases and J 7 bases; bases outside gene matches: 12. There are 14 residues in the CDR3. CDR3 region: CATLASGAGNTQYF. The CDR3, as DNA: TGTGCCACCCTGGCTAGCGGGGCCGGAAATACGCAGTATTTT.

This clonotype was recorded once. The chain recombines TRBV7-2 with TRBJ1-5, with TRBD1 matching 7 bases. J lost 7 bases, V lost 7 bases, and 7 bases had no gene match. The CDR3 contains 13 residues. Looked up from germline, CDR1 is SGHTA and CDR2 is FQGNSA. The CDR3 is CASTLDREQPQHF. As DNA, the CDR3 is TGTGCCAGCACCCTAGACAGGGAACAGCCCCAGCATTTT. The whole variable domain, remainder taken from reference TRBV7-2 and TRBJ1-5, is GAGVSQSPSNKVTEKGKDVELRCDPISGHTALYWYRQSLGQGLEFLIYFQGNSAPDKSGLPSDRFSAERTGGSVSTLTIQRTQQEDSAVYLCASTLDREQPQHFGDGTRLSIL.

V is TRBV20-1 and J is TRBJ1-5; tentative D call: TRBD1 (5 bases). Germline values: CDR1 DFQATT, CDR2 SNEGSKA (reference sequence). Trimming shortened V by 5 bases and J by 1 base, and 9 bases separated the two germline ends. The CDR3 loop spans 13 amino acids. The CDR3 region is CSASDMSNQPQHF. The CDR3 DNA reads TGCAGTGCTTCGGACATGAGCAATCAGCCCCAGCATTTT.

The sample holds a few counts of this clonotype. The chain carries TRBV6-1 and TRBJ1-1; D remains ambiguous. The CDR3 is 13 residues long. CDR1 and CDR2 from the germline V gene are MNHNS and SASEGT. The ends were cut back, 6 bases at V and 0 bases at J, with 8 bases in the middle. The CDR3 protein is CASSGSLNTEAFF. The CDR3 region has the DNA TGTGCCAGCAGCGGAAGCCTGAACACTGAAGCTTTCTTT.

The V gene is TRBV7-3, the J gene TRBJ2-1; D remains unclear. Between the trimmed V and J ends, which lost 2 bases and 4 bases, there was a span of 6 bases. Germline V gene data show CDR1 as SGHTA and CDR2 as FQGTGA. The CDR3 is 13 residues long. CDR3 region: CASSLWGYNEQFF. As DNA, the CDR3 is TGTGCCAGCAGCTTATGGGGATACAATGAGCAGTTCTTC.

This clonotype was counted a few times. The chain employs TRBV7-9 and TRBJ2-1; D possibly matches TRBD1 or TRBD2 (6 bases each). V was clipped by 3 bases and J by 3 bases, with 12 bases between them. The CDR3 is 15 amino acids. Germline CDR1 and CDR2: SEHNR and FQNEAQ (reference sequence). The CDR3 spells CASSFRGADYNEQFF. The CDR3 DNA follows: TGTGCCAGCAGCTTTAGGGGGGCCGACTACAATGAGCAGTTCTTC.

This CDR3 reads CASSKRQDWGQPQHF. DNA for the CDR3: TGTGCCAGCAGCAAGAGGCAGGACTGGGGTCAGCCCCAGCATTTT. The rearrangement links TRBV2 to TRBJ1-5; the D is unclear. Germline lookup yields CDR1 SNHLY and CDR2 FYNNEI. CDR3 length equals 15 residues. Between the trimmed V and J ends, which lost 6 bases and 6 bases, there was a span of 18 bases.

The genes are TRBV5-4 and TRBJ1-1; D possibly corresponds to TRBD1 (5 bases). The V end lost 4 bases, the J end lost 3 bases, and 19 bases lay between the germline ends. Germline V gene sequence: CDR1 SGHNT, CDR2 YYREEE (reference sequence). This CDR3 contains 16 residues. For the CDR3, the DNA is TGTGCCAGCAGCCCGGGGGGGTTCGGAATGGACACTGAAGCTTTCTTT. Its protein is CASSPGGFGMDTEAFF.

The genes are TRBV7-8 and TRBJ1-1; D unresolved. This CDR3 region has 15 residues. Trimming took 5 bases from V and 1 from J, leaving 14 bases between them. Germline V CDR1 and CDR2: SGHVS, FQNEAQ. DNA of the CDR3: TGTGCCAGCAGCCCCTATCCGGAGGGGAACACTGAAGCTTTCTTT. Protein sequence: CASSPYPEGNTEAFF.

This clonotype was seen a few times. CDR3: CASSLRTEQETQYF. The DNA for the CDR3 is TGTGCCAGCAGCTTACGGACGGAACAAGAGACCCAGTACTTC. The chain links TRBV7-4 to TRBJ2-5; D uncertain. Per germline, CDR1 SGHVT and CDR2 SQSDAQ. V dropped 2 bases and J dropped 2 bases, with 9 bases sitting between them. This CDR3 region has 14 residues.

This clonotype was detected only a few times. The chain joins TRBV5-1 to TRBJ2-1; 7 positions agree with TRBD2. J lost 9 bases, V lost 2 bases, and 2 bases had no gene match. CDR1 is SGHRS and CDR2 is YFSETQ in the germline V gene. The CDR3 totals 12 residues. This CDR3 reads CASSFGEGEQFF. Written as DNA, the CDR3 is TGCGCCAGCAGCTTCGGGGAGGGTGAGCAGTTCTTC.

There are many counts of this clonotype. The chain employs TRBV5-1 and TRBJ2-5; tentative D call: TRBD2 (5 bases). Germline V gene sequence: CDR1 SGHRS, CDR2 YFSETQ. The CDR3 is made up of 17 amino acids. Trimming took off 0 bases at V and 2 bases at J, with 17 bases between the two ends. CDR3 in DNA: TGCGCCAGCAGCTTGGCACTAGGACCGGCGACACAAGAGACCCAGTACTTC. Translation gives CASSLALGPATQETQYF.

J is TRBJ1-2 and V is TRBV18, with D perhaps matching TRBD1 (6 bases). CDR3 length equals 14 residues. CDR1 is KGHSH, CDR2 LQKENI, per germline. Trimming removed 2 bases at V and 4 bases at J, with 11 bases between. CDR3 sequence reads: CASSPNDRSYGYTF. The CDR3 DNA is TGTGCCAGCTCACCAAACGACAGGAGCTATGGCTACACCTTC.